This T cell receptor beta chain was captured by sequencing in a study of T cell responses to AZD1222 COVID-19 vaccine (dated by TCRdb to the early 2020s). With respect to the entire study: A total of 230 to 250 trial participants underwent TCR sequencing, of whom 207 received two doses of AZD1222 and 26 received two doses of the MenACWY control vaccine. Trial participants were enrolled by age into 18-55, 56-69 and 70-plus year subgroups, with roughly 150, 30 and 60 TCR-sequenced participants respectively. Overall study outcomes, separate from this receptor: After two AZD1222 doses, both the breadth and the depth of spike-specific TCRs were significantly higher than at day 0 and than in MenACWY recipients. The 56-69-year group was small, and its depth increase did not reach significance, likely because of low power. The vaccine-associated CD4 TCRs covered the entire spike protein, and the dominant responses fell in regions 160-218 and 743-854. Because no day 14 peak-response samples were available, the repertoires could be characterized only after the peak T cell response. Participants were mostly white British, with more females than males. The authors suggested clonal diversity may have been underestimated. Reportedly, close to half of the unique spike-specific TCRs recognized epitopes lying outside the regions that are mutated in the B.1.351 and B.1.1.7 variants. Conclusions about previously exposed vaccinees were limited because only six or seven AZD1222 recipients were SARS-CoV-2 seropositive at baseline.

The CDR3 regions of human TCRbeta chains were subjected to immunosequencing. From the authors' description of their analysis: TCRs in the repertoires were matched against a reference library of SARS-CoV-2-specific TCRs that had been generated with the MIRA antigen-specificity platform. Breadth was defined as the fraction of unique TCRs that were SARS-CoV-2-associated. Depth was defined as the fraction of total T cells that were SARS-CoV-2-associated. Using the MIRA data, each spike-specific TCR was assigned both to the spike region to which the TCR was reactive and to a CD4 or CD8 class. Log10-transformed breadth and depth values were compared by one-way ANOVA with Sidak's multiple comparisons tests. Entries here come from immuneACCESS through TCRdb and include only in-frame sequences with V and J called. Some clones fail to appear in such tables; in the studies checked, an unresolved V gene covers under half of the shortfall, and the cause of the remainder is unknown. V and J calls and clone size come straight from that table; D and trimming were deduced from the DNA. The sample table records under 200,000 clones; around 92% of these occur just once. 1% to 1.5% of the sample goes to the ten largest clones.

What the time point label conveys for this sample: about 28 days (+/-7) after the second vaccine dose. Because spike-specific TCR depth and breadth did not differ between the two schedules, AZD1222 recipients who got a second dose at roughly 4 weeks were pooled with those who got a second dose at roughly 12 weeks. Vaccinee samples were obtained from the UK trials COV001 and COV002, which included a single-blind randomized controlled phase 2/3 trial of AZD1222 (ChAdOx1 nCoV-19) in healthy adults. For TCRbeta chain sequencing, PBMC samples from trial participants were taken at day 0 and at day 28 after the second dose. V ends up 0 bases short and J 4 bases short, with an unmatched junction base count of 4. Taken from the germline V gene, the CDR1 and CDR2 loops are LGHNT and FRNRAP. The CDR3 runs 17 residues from the cysteine to the phenylalanine. Solely the CDR3 DNA is kept, with 51 bases framed from the first base.

With respect to this clone: Its recognized antigen is unknown. No base quality values were provided; no much bigger clone lies one nucleotide off.

The sequence joins TRBV12-5 to TRBJ2-1, with 12 bases matching TRBD2. Sequencing was performed on peripheral blood, taken 28 days after the second AZD1222 dose. The receptor was isolated from an adult who received the AZD1222 COVID-19 vaccine. The DNA sequence follows: TGTGCTAGTGGTTTGGTTTCTAGCGGGGGGGCATACAATGAGCAGTTCTTC. Its translation reads: CASGLVSSGGAYNEQFF.